A single sample is the source of the 3 T cell receptor beta chains below, sequenced in a study of T cell repertoires in cytomegalovirus infection. Via MiXCR, TCRdb re-called the reads, giving one row per CDR3 protein. In the table there are tens of thousands of distinct CDR3 sequences, about a fifth of which are singletons. The antigens these receptors bind are not known. Specimen: CD8+ T cells from cultured PBMCs, collected from culture after CMV antigen stimulation. The origin of the receptors is a human donor in good health (CMV status not recorded). Some clones in this sample may be carry-over from other donors' samples.

The rearrangement links TRBV7-6 to TRBJ1-5, with D possibly matching TRBD1 (6 bases). The CDR3 has 13 residues. Germline V gives CDR1 SGHVS, CDR2 FNYEAQ. With 5 bases removed from V and 9 bases from J, the gap between germline ends came to 14 bases. CDR3 DNA sequence: TGTGCCAGCAGCCGTACAGGGTCGGGGCCCCAGCATTTT. Protein sequence: CASSRTGSGPQHF.

The V call is TRBV7-6, the J call TRBJ2-2; 9 bases are shared with TRBD2. The V gene end was trimmed by 1 base and the J gene end by 2 bases; junction bases not matched to a gene: 11. Germline CDR1 is SGHVS and CDR2 is FNYEAQ. CDR3 length: 19 residues. The CDR3 DNA reads as TGTGCCAGCAGCTTAGGGGCGGGGGGGCCGACCCGAAACACCGGGGAGCTGTTTTTT. The encoded protein is CASSLGAGGPTRNTGELFF. The whole variable domain, remainder taken from reference TRBV7-6 and TRBJ2-2, is GAGVSQSPRYKVTKRGQDVALRCDPISGHVSLYWYRQALGQGPEFLTYFNYEAQQDKSGLPNDRFSAERPEGSISTLTIQRTEQRDSAMYRCASSLGAGGPTRNTGELFFGEGSRLTVL.

This clonotype was observed a few times. For the CDR3, the DNA is TGTGCCACCACGAGCGGGCTGAGAAACAATGAGCAGTTCTTC. This translates into CATTSGLRNNEQFF. The chain uses TRBV7-8 and TRBJ2-1; maybe TRBD2 (6 bases). CDR1 is SGHVS, CDR2 FQNEAQ, per germline. This CDR3 region has 14 residues. V dropped 10 bases and J dropped 5 bases, with 18 bases sitting between them.